This T cell receptor (beta chain) was profiled in a study of shared clonotypes between healthy human individuals. Repertoires were generated with immunoSEQ multiplex PCR, while TCRdb's copy carries only in-frame clones and drops some. This sample yields approximately 2,000,000 clones, of which approximately 90% are seen a single time; about 0.41% belongs to the top ten. Donors had no recently reported acute infections or vaccinations and were HIV-negative. Donors were Caucasian adults residing in Nashville, Tennessee, USA. The authors divided CD4+ cells into CD45RA+ naive and CD45RA-negative memory subsets. Germline V gene data show CDR1 as SGHDT and CDR2 as YYEEEE. Unmatched junction bases numbered 5, after V lost 2 bases and J lost 9 bases. The CDR3 sequence is 16 residues long. Only one count was recorded for this clone.

Sequenced sample: naive CD4+ T cells from PBMCs. Described subset: CD45RA+ positively selected. This chain connects TRBV5-6 to TRBJ2-1; 16 nucleotides match TRBD2. The receptor was isolated from a young man in good health. Some clones in this sample may be carry-over from other donors' samples. The CDR3 spells CASSLPGTSGRGEQFF. The CDR3 DNA sequence: TGTGCCAGCAGCTTACCCGGGACTAGCGGGAGGGGTGAGCAGTTCTTC. Full variable domain (outside the CDR3, taken from reference TRBV5-6 and TRBJ2-1): DAGVTQSPTHLIKTRGQQVTLRCSPKSGHDTVSWYQQALGQGPQFIFQYYEEEERQRGNFPDRFSGHQFPNYSSELNVNALLLGDSALYLCASSLPGTSGRGEQFFGPGTRLTVL.